This T cell receptor (beta chain) was recorded in a study of shared clonotypes between healthy human individuals. Study-level information: Three plates each covered CD4 naive and memory; CD8 naive two, CD8 memory one.

The data were produced by immunoSEQ multiplex PCR, yet TCRdb's version contains in-frame clones alone and is incomplete. The sample holds about 1 million clones, around 75% seen once. The V segment lost 7 bases and the J segment 7 bases; nucleotides outside the gene matches: 12. CDR1 and CDR2 (germline): MNHNY, SVGAGI (reference sequence). This CDR3 spans 14 amino acids. Sequences were obtained from memory CD4+ T cells sorted from blood. Regarding subset: CD45RA-negative fraction. This receptor was taken from a man aged 18 to 29 in good health. The chain is built from TRBV6-6 and TRBJ1-2, with 7 bases fitting TRBD1. The CDR3 reads CASTLQGTASGYTF. The CDR3 DNA is TGTGCCAGCACCCTACAGGGGACAGCTTCTGGCTACACCTTC.